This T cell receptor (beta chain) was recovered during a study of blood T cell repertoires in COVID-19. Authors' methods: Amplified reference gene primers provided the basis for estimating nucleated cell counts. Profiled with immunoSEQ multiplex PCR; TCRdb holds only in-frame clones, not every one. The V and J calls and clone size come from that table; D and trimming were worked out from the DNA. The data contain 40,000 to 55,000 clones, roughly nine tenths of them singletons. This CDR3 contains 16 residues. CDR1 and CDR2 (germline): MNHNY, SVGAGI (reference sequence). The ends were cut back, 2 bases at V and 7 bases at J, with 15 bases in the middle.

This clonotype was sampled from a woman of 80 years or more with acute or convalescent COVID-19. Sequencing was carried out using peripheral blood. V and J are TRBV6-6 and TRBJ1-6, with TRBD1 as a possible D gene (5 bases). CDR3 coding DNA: TGTGCCAGCAGTTACATGGGGCGCCATGGCAATTCACCCCTCCACTTT. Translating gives CASSYMGRHGNSPLHF.